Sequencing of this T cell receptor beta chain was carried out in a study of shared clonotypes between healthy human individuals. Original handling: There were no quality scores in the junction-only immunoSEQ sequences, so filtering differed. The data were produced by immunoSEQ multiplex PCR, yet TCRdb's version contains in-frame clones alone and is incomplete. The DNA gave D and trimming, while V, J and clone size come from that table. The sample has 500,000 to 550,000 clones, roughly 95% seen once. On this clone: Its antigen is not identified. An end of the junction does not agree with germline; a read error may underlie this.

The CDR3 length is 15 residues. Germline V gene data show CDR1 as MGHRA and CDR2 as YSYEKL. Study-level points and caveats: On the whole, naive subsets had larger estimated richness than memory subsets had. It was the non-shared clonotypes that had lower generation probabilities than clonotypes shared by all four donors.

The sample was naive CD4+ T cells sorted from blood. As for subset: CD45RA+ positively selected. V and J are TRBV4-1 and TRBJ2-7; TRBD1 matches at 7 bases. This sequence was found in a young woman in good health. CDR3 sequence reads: CASSQVDRVKRIAEF. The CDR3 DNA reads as TGCGCCAGCAGCCAAGTCGACAGGGTCAAAAGGATAGCAGAGTTC.